The 14 T cell receptor beta chains presented below share a single source sample, sequenced in a study of tumor-infiltrating lymphocytes in primary liver carcinoma. Without any cell sorting, roughly 20-32 mg of bulk tissue yielded co-extracted RNA and DNA. Total RNA (around 500 ng) served as template for TCR beta cDNA synthesis primed by a constant-region primer. A slightly modified ARM-PCR protocol with three nested multiplex PCR rounds produced these TCR beta libraries. TRBV1-TRBV30 forward primers and a C-beta reverse primer were used in the first two PCR rounds, which each ran for approximately 11 cycles. Using its own MiXCR run on the multiplex PCR reads, TCRdb lists one record per CDR3 protein. The sample has roughly 25,000 distinct CDR3 sequences, roughly 80% seen once; the top ten hold 45% to 50%. Sequences were obtained from liver tumor tissue from sampling region 3. Subset of the sample: tumor region T3, left-lateral pole. The receptors were gathered from a man aged 35 to 55 with primary liver carcinoma and hepatitis B virus infection.

As regards this clonotype: Compared with germline, one end of the junction differs, possibly owing to a read error. V usage is TRBV5-1 and J usage is TRBJ1-2; no firm D call. From germline, CDR1 is SGHRS and CDR2 YFSETQ. The CDR3 has 13 amino acids. The CDR3 nucleotides are TGCACCAGCACTTCGATCAACGCTATCGGCTACACCTTC. Its protein product is CTSTSINAIGYTF.

As for this clonotype: Mismatch with germline at one junction end may stem from a read error. The chain combines TRBV28 with TRBJ2-1; 10 bases line up with TRBD2. Germline V gene sequence: CDR1 MDHEN, CDR2 SYDVKM. CDR3 length equals 14 residues. CDR3 residues: CVSSRAGGNNEQFF. The CDR3 nucleotides read TGTGTCAGCTCTAGAGCGGGAGGGAACAATGAGCAGTTCTTC.

Remarks on this clonotype: The germline gene is not matched at one end of the junction; a read error may be the cause. The rearrangement links TRBV11-2 to TRBJ2-5, with a tentative D call TRBD2 (5 bases). Germline V gene data show CDR1 as SGHAT and CDR2 as FQNNGV. CDR3 length: 18 amino acids. The CDR3: CTSSLARLVLGKKETLYF. DNA of the CDR3: TGTACCAGCAGCTTAGCGAGGCTAGTCCTGGGAAAAAAAGAGACCCTGTACTTC.

On this clonotype itself: A much larger clone sits a single nucleotide away, making a read error possible. The CDR3 ends on some other residue instead of the conserved phenylalanine or tryptophan, so this is likely a read error. The chain recombines TRBV29-1 with TRBJ1-1; no reliable D call. Germline CDR1 reads SQVTM; CDR2 reads ANQGSEA. Deletions cut 5 bases from V and 4 bases from J, with 14 bases between. The length of the CDR3 is 13 residues. Here the CDR3 reads CSVLSGRTTEAFY. In DNA, the CDR3 is TGCAGCGTTCTCAGCGGGAGAACCACTGAAGCTTTCTAT.

A note on this clonotype: Lacking the conserved final phenylalanine or tryptophan, this CDR3 likely reflects a read error. The gene calls are TRBV4-1 and TRBJ2-2; 10 nucleotides align to TRBD1. The CDR3 has 16 amino acids. The V gene end was trimmed by 10 bases and the J gene end by 7 bases; junction bases not matched to a gene: 15. Germline V gene lookup returns CDR1 MGHRA and CDR2 YSYEKL. Here the CDR3 reads CANNDLDRGLIGELFI. The CDR3 DNA sequence: TGCGCCAACAACGATCTGGACAGGGGGTTAATCGGGGAGCTGTTTATT.

The chain recombines TRBV4-1 with TRBJ2-7; unclear D gene. The CDR3 has 16 residues. Germline CDR1 is MGHRA and CDR2 is YSYEKL. Trimming pared 2 bases from V and 13 bases from J, leaving 27 bases between. The chain's CDR3 is CASSQSLEEPLYVQYF. As DNA, the CDR3 is TGCGCCAGCAGCCAATCCCTAGAGGAGCCACTTTACGTGCAATACTTC.

A single count supports this clonotype. Since the CDR3 does not end with the conserved phenylalanine or tryptophan, this likely comes from a read error. The chain employs TRBV12-3 or TRBV12-4 and TRBJ1-2; no reliable D call. The CDR3 consists of 12 residues. DNA for the CDR3: TGTACCAGCAGGCTACCCCCCCGTGGCTACACCGTC. The encoded protein is CTSRLPPRGYTV.

Worth noting for this clonotype: Given the absence of the conserved phenylalanine or tryptophan at the CDR3 end, a read error is likely. The J gene is TRBJ2-7, the V gene TRBV28, with TRBD2 matching 7 bases. V dropped 5 bases and J dropped 3; count of bases not matched to a gene: 7. This CDR3 has 14 amino acids. Per germline, CDR1 MDHEN and CDR2 SYDVKM. The CDR3 DNA sequence: TGTGCCAGCAGTGCCCCAGCGGGGAACTACGAGCAGTACCTC. Encoded protein: CASSAPAGNYEQYL.

There are many counts of this clonotype. V usage is TRBV28 and J usage is TRBJ2-4; perhaps D is TRBD1 or TRBD2 (6 bases each). Germline V CDR1 and CDR2: MDHEN, SYDVKM. V was pared by 7 bases and J by 2 bases, with 15 bases between. The CDR3 loop spans 15 amino acids. Here the CDR3 reads CASTGADSSKNIQYF. CDR3 nucleotide sequence: TGTGCCAGCACGGGAGCGGACAGCTCCAAAAACATTCAGTACTTC.

A word on this clonotype: Possible read error: a much larger clone is one base away. No conserved phenylalanine or tryptophan is present at the end of the CDR3, so a read error is the likely explanation. The gene calls are TRBV20-1 and TRBJ1-5, with D possibly being TRBD1 (5 bases). CDR3 length: 14 residues. CDR1 DFQATT and CDR2 SNEGSKA come from the germline V gene (reference sequence). The V end was cut by 1 base, the J end by 2 bases, with 9 bases between. This CDR3 is CSARAVGGNQPQHY. In DNA, the CDR3 is TGCAGTGCTAGAGCAGTGGGGGGCAATCAGCCCCAGCATTAT.

Notes on this clonotype: This is likely a read error, given that the CDR3 carries no conserved phenylalanine or tryptophan at its end. V and J are TRBV6-5 and TRBJ2-3, with TRBD2 matching over 7 bases. CDR1 is MNHEY and CDR2 is SVGAGI in the germline V gene. The CDR3 runs 17 residues. Written as DNA, the CDR3 is TGTACCAGCCACGAACGGGACGGGAGGAAGGAGACAGATGCGCAGTATCTT. It yields the protein CTSHERDGRKETDAQYL.

This clonotype was seen many times. The chain links TRBV11-3 to TRBJ1-1; 7 bases match TRBD1. The CDR3 contains 13 residues. V lost 1 base to trimming and J lost 5 bases; unmatched junction nucleotides: 1. Looked up from germline, CDR1 is SGHNT and CDR2 is YENEEA. The CDR3 sequence: CASSLAGGTEAFF. Written as DNA, the CDR3 is TGTGCCAGCAGCTTAGCAGGGGGGACTGAAGCTTTCTTT.

As for this clonotype: Germline and junction disagree at one end, which may indicate a read error. The rearrangement uses TRBV6-5 and TRBJ2-3; D might be TRBD1 or TRBD2, each matching 5 bases. The CDR3 spans 15 residues. Germline-derived CDR1 and CDR2 are MNHEY and SVGAGI. The CDR3: CVSSHTADNLDTQYF. The CDR3 DNA follows: TGTGTCAGCAGTCATACAGCGGACAACCTGGATACGCAGTATTTT.

On this clonotype itself: This clone may be a read error of a much larger clone one base away. The rearrangement joins TRBV5-4 to TRBJ2-7; tentatively, D is TRBD2 (5 bases). The CDR3 runs to 15 residues. Germline-derived CDR1 and CDR2 are SGHNT and YYREEE (reference sequence). V dropped 5 bases and J dropped 5 bases, with 20 bases sitting between them. For the CDR3, the DNA is TGTGCCAGCAGATGGGGTGGATTAGTCGGGGACGAGCAGTACTTC. As protein: CASRWGGLVGDEQYF. The complete variable domain, with remaining parts taken from reference TRBV5-4 and TRBJ2-7, reads ETGVTQSPTHLIKTRGQQVTLRCSSQSGHNTVSWYQQALGQGPQFIFQYYREEENGRGNFPPRFSGLQFPNYSSELNVNALELDDSALYLCASRWGGLVGDEQYFGPGTRLTVT.